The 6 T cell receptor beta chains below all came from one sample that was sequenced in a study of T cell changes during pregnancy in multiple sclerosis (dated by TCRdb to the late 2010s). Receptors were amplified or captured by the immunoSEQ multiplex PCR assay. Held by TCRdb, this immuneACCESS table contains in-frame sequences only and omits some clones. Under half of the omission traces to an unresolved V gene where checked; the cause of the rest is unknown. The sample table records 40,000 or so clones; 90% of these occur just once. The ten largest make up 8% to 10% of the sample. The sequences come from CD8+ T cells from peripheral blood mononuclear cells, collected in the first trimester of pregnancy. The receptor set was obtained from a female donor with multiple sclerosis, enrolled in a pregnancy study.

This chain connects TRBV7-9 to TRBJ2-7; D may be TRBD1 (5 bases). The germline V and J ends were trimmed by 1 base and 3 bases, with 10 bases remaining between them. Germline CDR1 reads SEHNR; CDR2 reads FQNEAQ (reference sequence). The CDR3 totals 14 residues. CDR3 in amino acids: CASSLDWQGYEQYF. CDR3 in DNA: TGTGCCAGCAGCTTAGATTGGCAGGGCTACGAGCAGTACTTC.

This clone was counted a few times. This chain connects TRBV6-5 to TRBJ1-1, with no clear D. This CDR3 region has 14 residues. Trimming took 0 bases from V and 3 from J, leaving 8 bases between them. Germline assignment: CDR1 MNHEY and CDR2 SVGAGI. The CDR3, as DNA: TGTGCCAGCAGTTACTCCGGAGCGTACACTGAAGCTTTCTTT. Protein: CASSYSGAYTEAFF.

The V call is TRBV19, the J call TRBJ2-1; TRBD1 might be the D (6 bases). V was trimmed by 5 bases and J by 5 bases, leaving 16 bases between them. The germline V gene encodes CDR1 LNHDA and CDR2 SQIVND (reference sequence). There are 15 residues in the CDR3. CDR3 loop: CASSSVGTQNNEQFF. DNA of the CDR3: TGTGCCAGTAGTTCTGTAGGGACACAGAACAATGAGCAGTTCTTC.

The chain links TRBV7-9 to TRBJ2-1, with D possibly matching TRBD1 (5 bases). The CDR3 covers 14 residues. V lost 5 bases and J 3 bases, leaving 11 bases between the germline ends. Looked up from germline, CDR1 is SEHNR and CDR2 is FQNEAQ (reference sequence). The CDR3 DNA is TGTGCCAGCAGCCCACCAGGGTACTACAATGAGCAGTTCTTC. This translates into CASSPPGYYNEQFF.

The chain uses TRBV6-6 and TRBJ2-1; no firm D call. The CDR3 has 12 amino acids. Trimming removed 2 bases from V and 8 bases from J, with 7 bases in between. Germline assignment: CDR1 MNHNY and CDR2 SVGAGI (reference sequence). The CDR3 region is CASSYPEDEQFF. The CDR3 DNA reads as TGTGCCAGCAGTTACCCTGAGGATGAGCAGTTCTTC.

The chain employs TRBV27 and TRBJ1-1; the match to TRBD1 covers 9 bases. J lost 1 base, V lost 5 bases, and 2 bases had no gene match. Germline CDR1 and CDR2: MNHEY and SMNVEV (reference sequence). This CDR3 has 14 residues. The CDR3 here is CASSPGQGNTEAFF. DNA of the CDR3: TGTGCCAGCAGTCCGGGACAGGGGAACACTGAAGCTTTCTTT.